The 20 T cell receptor beta chains in this list originate from one sample, sequenced in a study of molecular identifiers for immune sequencing clone quantification. MiXCR was run by TCRdb on the PCR reads, yielding one entry per CDR3 protein. Among 600,000 to 650,000 distinct CDR3 sequences listed, around 20% were seen once. The sequencing input was naive CD8+ T cells from blood, with Jurkat cell RNA spiked in. Subset noted: FACS-sorted CD8+CD4-CCR7+CD45RA+ naive T cells. The receptors were sampled from a human donor in good health. Some libraries in this study had Jurkat cell RNA spiked in.

Many counts were recorded for this clonotype. The rearrangement joins TRBV7-9 to TRBJ2-7; 11 bases are shared with TRBD2. CDR3 length: 15 residues. Per germline, CDR1 SEHNR and CDR2 FQNEAQ (reference sequence). J lost 2 bases, V lost 5 bases, and 5 bases had no gene match. CDR3 loop: CASSRGLADTYEQYF. In DNA, the CDR3 is TGTGCCAGCAGCCGGGGACTAGCGGATACCTACGAGCAGTACTTC.

This clonotype was counted ten times or more. V is TRBV29-1 and J is TRBJ2-2; 8 nucleotides agree with TRBD1. After removal of 4 bases from V and 8 bases from J, the junction contained 9 bases not matched to a gene. There are 14 residues in the CDR3. Per germline, CDR1 SQVTM and CDR2 ANQGSEA. The CDR3 DNA reads as TGCAGCGTTGTAGCAGGGGGCCTAATGGGGGAGCTGTTTTTT. Amino acids: CSVVAGGLMGELFF.

This clonotype was observed a handful of times. The chain combines TRBV6-5 with TRBJ2-1; 10 bases fit TRBD2. The CDR3 runs to 14 residues. Germline CDR1 and CDR2: MNHEY and SVGAGI. The trim removed 4 bases at V and 9 bases at J, leaving 6 bases unmatched. CDR3 sequence (DNA): TGTGCCAGCAGTTCCCTAGCGGGAGCGGGTGAGCAGTTCTTC. Amino acid sequence: CASSSLAGAGEQFF.

This clonotype appeared many times. V is TRBV6-1 and J is TRBJ1-1; no firm D call. CDR1 and CDR2 from the germline V gene are MNHNS and SASEGT. The CDR3 consists of 13 residues. V lost 4 bases, J lost 4 bases, and 10 bases lay in between. Here the CDR3 reads CASSARLPTEAFF. The CDR3 coding sequence is TGTGCCAGCAGTGCCAGACTGCCCACTGAAGCTTTCTTT.

This clonotype occurred many times. The chain has TRBV15 and TRBJ1-5; D gene uncertain. The length of the CDR3 is 14 residues. Germline V lookup: CDR1 LNHNV, CDR2 YYDKDF (reference sequence). Trimming stripped 0 bases from V and 1 base from J, with 4 bases between. The CDR3 loop reads CATSREVSNQPQHF. In DNA form, the CDR3 reads TGTGCCACCAGCAGAGAAGTCAGCAATCAGCCCCAGCATTTT. The whole variable domain, filled in from reference TRBV15 and TRBJ1-5, reads DAMVIQNPRYQVTQFGKPVTLSCSQTLNHNVMYWYQQKSSQAPKLLFHYYDKDFNNEADTPDNFQSRRPNTSFCFLDIRSPGLGDTAMYLCATSREVSNQPQHFGDGTRLSIL.

This clonotype was found many times. This chain connects TRBV7-2 to TRBJ1-5; the match to TRBD1 covers 7 bases. The CDR3 is 15 amino acids. The V segment lost 6 bases and the J segment 0 bases; nucleotides outside the gene matches: 5. Per the germline V gene, CDR1 is SGHTA and CDR2 is FQGNSA. This CDR3 is CASRDGTASNQPQHF. DNA of the CDR3: TGTGCCAGCAGGGATGGGACAGCTAGCAATCAGCCCCAGCATTTT. Combining the CDR3 with reference TRBV7-2 and TRBJ1-5 gives the whole variable domain GAGVSQSPSNKVTEKGKDVELRCDPISGHTALYWYRQSLGQGLEFLIYFQGNSAPDKSGLPSDRFSAERTGGSVSTLTIQRTQQEDSAVYLCASRDGTASNQPQHFGDGTRLSIL.

This clonotype was observed a handful of times. The chain employs TRBV14 and TRBJ2-7, with D perhaps matching TRBD2 (6 bases). The V and J ends lost 4 bases and 2 bases respectively, with 15 bases between them. From germline, CDR1 is SGHDN and CDR2 FVKESK. The CDR3 is 15 residues long. CDR3 nucleotides: TGTGCCAGCAGCCCTTACACGGGGGATACCTACGAGCAGTACTTC. It codes for CASSPYTGDTYEQYF.

This clonotype has just a few counts. The V call is TRBV10-2, the J call TRBJ1-5; TRBD1 might be the D (6 bases). The V gene's germline CDR1 is WSHSY and CDR2 SAAADI. Trimming stripped 5 bases from V and 2 bases from J, with 16 bases between. This CDR3 region has 16 residues. This CDR3 reads CASSTRREGGNQPQHF. Written as DNA, the CDR3 is TGCGCCAGCAGTACCCGCCGGGAGGGGGGCAATCAGCCCCAGCATTTT.

In this sample, this clonotype turned up many times. This chain links TRBV7-9 with TRBJ1-3; possible D gene TRBD1, 6 bases. The V end was cut by 6 bases, the J end by 1 base, with 16 bases between. The germline V gene encodes CDR1 SEHNR and CDR2 FQNEAQ (reference sequence). The CDR3 is 16 residues long. CDR3 protein: CASSINRAPSGNTIYF. The CDR3 region has the DNA TGTGCCAGCAGTATAAACAGGGCCCCTTCTGGAAACACCATATATTTT.

This clonotype was recorded a few times. The CDR3, as DNA: TGTGCCAGCAGCCCCTTTGGATCCTACGAGCAGTACTTC. Translating gives CASSPFGSYEQYF. The genes are TRBV14 and TRBJ2-7; D ambiguous. There are 13 residues in the CDR3. Germline V gene data show CDR1 as SGHDN and CDR2 as FVKESK. The V and J ends lost 4 bases and 1 base respectively, with 8 bases between them.

This clonotype was observed at least ten times. V gene TRBV27 combines with J gene TRBJ1-5; D gene unclear. Germline CDR1 MNHEY, CDR2 SMNVEV (reference sequence). The ends were cut back, 3 bases at V and 2 bases at J, with 11 bases in the middle. CDR3 size: 15 residues. Written as DNA, the CDR3 is TGTGCCAGCAGTTTTTTAGGTACACGCAATCAGCCCCAGCATTTT. Residues: CASSFLGTRNQPQHF.

This clonotype was counted ten times or more. The V and J genes are TRBV28 and TRBJ1-4; D is undetermined. V was trimmed by 4 bases and J by 8 bases, leaving 14 bases between them. The CDR3 extends over 14 amino acids. In germline, CDR1 is MDHEN, CDR2 SYDVKM. Here the CDR3 DNA reads TGTGCCAGCAGTTGGGTGGGGAGCCGGGAAAAACTGTTTTTT. Translation gives CASSWVGSREKLFF.

This clonotype was recorded many times. The chain carries TRBV20-1 and TRBJ2-3; 10 positions agree with TRBD2. Germline V CDR1 and CDR2: DFQATT, SNEGSKA (reference sequence). Trimming removed 3 bases from V and 6 bases from J; junction bases left unmatched: 15. The CDR3 has 17 residues. CDR3 sequence reads: CSARSLAGMSTLDTQYF. In nucleotides, the CDR3 is TGCAGTGCTAGGTCACTAGCGGGAATGTCGACATTGGATACGCAGTATTTT.

This clonotype was picked up many times. Given a much more abundant clone one base away, this may be a read error. This chain links TRBV28 with TRBJ2-2; D is unclear. The CDR3 is made up of 11 amino acids. Trimming stripped 6 bases from V and 3 bases from J, with 2 bases between. Per the germline V gene, CDR1 is MDHEN and CDR2 is SYDVKM. The CDR3 sequence is CASRYTGELFF. CDR3 in DNA: TGTGCCAGCAGGTACACCGGGGAGCTGTTTTTT.

J is TRBJ2-1 and V is TRBV6-5, with unresolved D. The V and J ends lost 2 bases and 4 bases respectively, with 15 bases between them. The CDR3 contains 16 residues. Germline CDR1 reads MNHEY; CDR2 reads SVGAGI. The CDR3 loop reads CASSYRPVGVYNEQFF. For the CDR3, the DNA is TGTGCCAGCAGTTACAGGCCTGTTGGTGTTTACAATGAGCAGTTCTTC.

This clonotype was seen many times. This sequence joins TRBV9 and TRBJ1-6; D is undetermined. CDR1 is SGDLS and CDR2 is YYNGEE in the germline V gene. Between the trimmed V and J ends, which lost 0 bases and 6 bases, there was a span of 4 bases. The CDR3 is 13 residues long. The DNA for the CDR3 is TGTGCCAGCAGCGTAGCGTCTAATTCACCCCTCCACTTT. Amino acid sequence: CASSVASNSPLHF.

This clonotype showed up many times. J is TRBJ1-5 and V is TRBV7-8; D unresolved. Germline CDR1 and CDR2: SGHVS and FQNEAQ. With 8 bases removed from V and 3 bases from J, the gap between germline ends came to 11 bases. The CDR3 length is 13 residues. The chain's CDR3 is CASPVVDNQPQHF. The CDR3 DNA reads as TGTGCCAGCCCGGTGGTGGACAATCAGCCCCAGCATTTT.

This clonotype was observed a single time. A much larger clone differs by one base, so this may be a read error. This chain uses TRBV5-1 with TRBJ1-1; TRBD1 might be the D (5 bases). Trimming took off 0 bases at V and 4 bases at J, with 10 bases between the two ends. The CDR3 covers 14 residues. The germline V gene has CDR1 SGHRS and CDR2 YFSETQ. The CDR3 nucleotides are TGCGCCAGCAGCTTGGGATCGGGGACCACTGAAGCTTTCTTT. Translation gives CASSLGSGTTEAFF.

This clonotype was seen a handful of times. The rearrangement uses TRBV7-9 and TRBJ2-7; TRBD1 matches 8 bases. Losses at the gene ends were 5 bases for V and 3 bases for J; bases not matched to a gene: 9. The CDR3 is 15 amino acids. CDR1 is SEHNR, CDR2 FQNEAQ, per germline (reference sequence). CDR3 region: CASSHSVDRVYEQYF. DNA for the CDR3: TGTGCCAGCAGCCACTCGGTGGACAGGGTCTACGAGCAGTACTTC.

This clonotype was picked up a small number of times. V usage is TRBV7-9 and J usage is TRBJ2-5; D is possibly TRBD1 (6 bases). Trimming removed 5 bases from V and 5 bases from J, with 18 bases in between. This CDR3 region has 15 residues. Germline V gene data show CDR1 as SEHNR and CDR2 as FQNEAQ (reference sequence). The CDR3 DNA reads as TGTGCCAGCAGCGCCTTACAGGGCTCTGGGGAGACCCAGTACTTC. Translated, it gives CASSALQGSGETQYF.